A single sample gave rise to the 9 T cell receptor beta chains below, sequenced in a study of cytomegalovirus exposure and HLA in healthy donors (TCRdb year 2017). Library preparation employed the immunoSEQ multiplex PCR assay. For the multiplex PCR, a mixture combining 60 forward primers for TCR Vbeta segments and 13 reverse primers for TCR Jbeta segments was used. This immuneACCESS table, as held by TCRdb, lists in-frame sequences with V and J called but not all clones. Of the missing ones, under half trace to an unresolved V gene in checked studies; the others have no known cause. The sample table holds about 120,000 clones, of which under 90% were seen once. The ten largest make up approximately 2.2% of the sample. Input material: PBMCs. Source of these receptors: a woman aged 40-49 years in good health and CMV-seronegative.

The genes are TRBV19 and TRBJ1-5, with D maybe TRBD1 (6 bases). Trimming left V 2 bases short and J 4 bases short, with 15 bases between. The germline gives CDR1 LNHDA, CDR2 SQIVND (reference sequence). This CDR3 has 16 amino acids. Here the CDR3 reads CASSINRQGRNQPQHF. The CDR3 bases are TGTGCCAGTAGTATAAATAGGCAGGGGCGGAATCAGCCCCAGCATTTT.

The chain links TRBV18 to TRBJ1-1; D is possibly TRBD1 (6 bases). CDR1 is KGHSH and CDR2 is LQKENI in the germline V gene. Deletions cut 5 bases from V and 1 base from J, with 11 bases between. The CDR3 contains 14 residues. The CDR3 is CASSTGGGNTEAFF. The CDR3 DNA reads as TGTGCCAGCTCAACGGGGGGCGGGAACACTGAAGCTTTCTTT.

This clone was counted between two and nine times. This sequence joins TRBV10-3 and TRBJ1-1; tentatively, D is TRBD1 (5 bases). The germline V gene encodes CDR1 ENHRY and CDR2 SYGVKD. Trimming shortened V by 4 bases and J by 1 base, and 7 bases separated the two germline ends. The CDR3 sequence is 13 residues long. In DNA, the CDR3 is TGTGCCATCAGTGGGACACAGAACACTGAAGCTTTCTTT. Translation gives CAISGTQNTEAFF.

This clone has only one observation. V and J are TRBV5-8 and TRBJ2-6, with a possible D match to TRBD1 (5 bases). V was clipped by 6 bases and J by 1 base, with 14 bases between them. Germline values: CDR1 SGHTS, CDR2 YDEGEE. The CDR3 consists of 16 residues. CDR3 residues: CASTDIRVSGANVLTF. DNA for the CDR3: TGTGCCAGCACCGATATCAGGGTTTCTGGGGCCAACGTCCTGACTTTC.

The DNA for the CDR3 is TGTGCCAGCTCACCACCCCCCGGGAGCGAGCAGTACTTC. It specifies CASSPPPGSEQYF. The rearrangement links TRBV18 to TRBJ2-7, with a tentative D call TRBD2 (6 bases). The CDR3 totals 13 residues. CDR1 is KGHSH, CDR2 LQKENI, per germline. V shed 0 bases and J shed 6 bases, with 9 bases lying between them.

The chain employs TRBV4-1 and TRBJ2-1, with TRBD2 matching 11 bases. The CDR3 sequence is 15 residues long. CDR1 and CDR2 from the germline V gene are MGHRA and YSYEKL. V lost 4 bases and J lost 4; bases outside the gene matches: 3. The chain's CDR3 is CASSLASGGYNEQFF. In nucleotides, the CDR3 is TGCGCCAGCAGCCTAGCTAGCGGGGGGTACAATGAGCAGTTCTTC.

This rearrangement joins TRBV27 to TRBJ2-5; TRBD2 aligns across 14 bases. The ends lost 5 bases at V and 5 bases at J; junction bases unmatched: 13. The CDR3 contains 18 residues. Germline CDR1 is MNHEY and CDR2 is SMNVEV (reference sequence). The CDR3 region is CASSQRTSGGPVGETQYF. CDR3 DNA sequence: TGTGCCAGCAGTCAGCGGACTAGCGGGGGGCCCGTGGGGGAGACCCAGTACTTC.

The CDR3: CASSVESDPFYEQYF. CDR3 nucleotide sequence: TGTGCCAGCAGCGTAGAGAGCGACCCGTTCTACGAGCAGTACTTC. The chain links TRBV9 to TRBJ2-7, with D unclear. The V end was cut by 0 bases, the J end by 3 bases, with 13 bases between. CDR1 is SGDLS, CDR2 YYNGEE, per germline. The CDR3 consists of 15 residues.

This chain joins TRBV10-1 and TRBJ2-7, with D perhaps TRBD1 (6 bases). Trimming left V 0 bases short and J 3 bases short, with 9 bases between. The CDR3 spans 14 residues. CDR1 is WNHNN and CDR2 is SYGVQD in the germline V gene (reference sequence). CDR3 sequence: CASSESPDSYEQYF. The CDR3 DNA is TGCGCCAGCAGTGAGTCGCCGGACAGCTACGAGCAGTACTTC.